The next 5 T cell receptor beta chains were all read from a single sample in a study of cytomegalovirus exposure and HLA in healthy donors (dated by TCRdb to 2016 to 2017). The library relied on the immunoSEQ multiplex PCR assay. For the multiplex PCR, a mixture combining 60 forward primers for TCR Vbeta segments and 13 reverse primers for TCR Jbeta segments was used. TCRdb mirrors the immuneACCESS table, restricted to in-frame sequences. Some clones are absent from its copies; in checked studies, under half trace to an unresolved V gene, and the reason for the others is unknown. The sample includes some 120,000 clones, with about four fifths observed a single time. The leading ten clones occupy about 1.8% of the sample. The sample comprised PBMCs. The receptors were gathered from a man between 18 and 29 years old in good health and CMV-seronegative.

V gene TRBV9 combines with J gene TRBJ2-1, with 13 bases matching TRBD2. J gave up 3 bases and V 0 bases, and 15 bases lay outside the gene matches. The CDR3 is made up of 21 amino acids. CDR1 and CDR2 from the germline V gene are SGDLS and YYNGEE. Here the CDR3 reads CASSVGLGRTSGGGDYNEQFF. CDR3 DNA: TGTGCCAGCAGCGTAGGATTGGGAAGAACTAGCGGGGGGGGAGACTACAATGAGCAGTTCTTC.

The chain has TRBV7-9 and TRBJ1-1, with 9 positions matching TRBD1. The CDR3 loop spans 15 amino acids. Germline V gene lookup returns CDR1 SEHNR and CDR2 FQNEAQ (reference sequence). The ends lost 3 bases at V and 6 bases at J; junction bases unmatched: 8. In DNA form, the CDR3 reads TGTGCCAGCAGCTTGGGGACAGGGATTGGCGCTGAAGCTTTCTTT. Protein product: CASSLGTGIGAEAFF.

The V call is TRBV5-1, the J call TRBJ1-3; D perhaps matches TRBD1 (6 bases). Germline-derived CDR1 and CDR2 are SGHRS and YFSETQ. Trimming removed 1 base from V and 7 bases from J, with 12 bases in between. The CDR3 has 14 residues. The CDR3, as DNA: TGCGCCAGCAGCTTGAACAGGGAAAGGAACACCATATATTTT. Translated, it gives CASSLNRERNTIYF.

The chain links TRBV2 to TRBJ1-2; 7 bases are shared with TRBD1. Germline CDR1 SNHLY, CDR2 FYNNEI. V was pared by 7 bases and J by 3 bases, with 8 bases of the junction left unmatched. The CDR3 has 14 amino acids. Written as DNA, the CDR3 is TGTGCCAGCACCTATCACGGGACAGACTATGGCTACACCTTC. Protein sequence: CASTYHGTDYGYTF.

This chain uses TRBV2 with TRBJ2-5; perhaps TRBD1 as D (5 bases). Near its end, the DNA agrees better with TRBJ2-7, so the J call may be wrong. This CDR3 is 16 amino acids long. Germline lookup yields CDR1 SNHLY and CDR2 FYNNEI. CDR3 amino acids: CASSRYKGDSSYEQYF. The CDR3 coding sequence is TGTGCCAGCAGCCGGTACAAGGGTGACAGTAGCTACGAGCAGTACTTC.